This T cell receptor (beta chain) was identified in a study of blood T cell repertoires in COVID-19 (dated by TCRdb to 2020 to 2022). Study-wide context: Collaborator samples came from the United States, Italy and Spain and covered acute and convalescent phases of COVID-19. The material from the prospective study consisted of cDNA or gDNA derived from T cells, B-cell-depleted T cells, or PBMCs. Deeply sampled blood TCRbeta repertoires from subjects exposed to, actively infected with, or recovered from COVID-19 were included in the dataset. A freely available public database, intended as a resource for researchers studying the immune response to SARS-CoV-2, is where the repertoires were released. Samples came from the ongoing ImmuneRACE study (first 160 participants) plus 1,254 subjects from 6 global collaborators. The sample metadata nearly always contained a de-identified subject ID, COVID-19 status, age in years and sex. Where available, HLA class I and class II types were taken from metadata supplied by the sample provider and were not determined by assay-based typing. Summary of the overall study and its limitations: Clinical and demographic metadata were provided uncurated, with the amount varying by source and participant.

The immunoSEQ Assay, a bias-controlled multiplex PCR, was used to amplify TCRbeta CDR3 regions from genomic DNA. The authors processed their data as follows. Nucleated cell counts per sample were estimated from amplification of reference gene primers within the assay. To quantify the absolute abundance of each unique TCRbeta CDR3 rearrangement, sequence reads were collapsed and filtered. For each sample, productive Simpson clonality was calculated by taking the square root of Simpson's diversity index across productive rearrangements. TCRdb obtained this table from immuneACCESS and retained in-frame rearrangements with V and J assigned. These tables miss some clones; where compared with another copy, unresolved V genes account for less than half of the shortfall, and the remainder is unexplained. The DNA was the basis for D and trimming; V, J and clone size are from that table. The sample table contains about 100,000 clones; only one count was recorded for roughly 87% of them. The top ten clonotypes cover approximately 7% of the sample.

The CDR3 contains 15 residues, cysteine and phenylalanine counted. The sequence is cut down to CDR3 DNA, 45 bases in frame from base 1. Trimming removed 6 bases from V and 2 bases from J; the gene matches leave 3 bases unexplained. CDR1 and CDR2 (MDHEN, SYDVKM) derive from the germline V gene. With regard to this clone: The antigen it recognizes is unknown. Base-call qualities are not available, and no considerably larger clone is one nucleotide away.

The collaborating institutions used their own protocols to collect whole blood in K2EDTA tubes. For TCRbeta analysis, collaborators shipped samples in one of three forms: frozen whole blood, isolated PBMCs, or DNA extracted from either of those sample types. The clonotype comes from a young man in a cohort sampled during active COVID-19. This receptor chain uses TRBV28 and TRBJ2-3; 12 central nucleotides agree with TRBD2. The material sequenced was peripheral blood. The bases read TGTGCCAGCAGCGGACTAGCGGGGATCACAGATACGCAGTATTTT. Protein translation: CASSGLAGITDTQYF.